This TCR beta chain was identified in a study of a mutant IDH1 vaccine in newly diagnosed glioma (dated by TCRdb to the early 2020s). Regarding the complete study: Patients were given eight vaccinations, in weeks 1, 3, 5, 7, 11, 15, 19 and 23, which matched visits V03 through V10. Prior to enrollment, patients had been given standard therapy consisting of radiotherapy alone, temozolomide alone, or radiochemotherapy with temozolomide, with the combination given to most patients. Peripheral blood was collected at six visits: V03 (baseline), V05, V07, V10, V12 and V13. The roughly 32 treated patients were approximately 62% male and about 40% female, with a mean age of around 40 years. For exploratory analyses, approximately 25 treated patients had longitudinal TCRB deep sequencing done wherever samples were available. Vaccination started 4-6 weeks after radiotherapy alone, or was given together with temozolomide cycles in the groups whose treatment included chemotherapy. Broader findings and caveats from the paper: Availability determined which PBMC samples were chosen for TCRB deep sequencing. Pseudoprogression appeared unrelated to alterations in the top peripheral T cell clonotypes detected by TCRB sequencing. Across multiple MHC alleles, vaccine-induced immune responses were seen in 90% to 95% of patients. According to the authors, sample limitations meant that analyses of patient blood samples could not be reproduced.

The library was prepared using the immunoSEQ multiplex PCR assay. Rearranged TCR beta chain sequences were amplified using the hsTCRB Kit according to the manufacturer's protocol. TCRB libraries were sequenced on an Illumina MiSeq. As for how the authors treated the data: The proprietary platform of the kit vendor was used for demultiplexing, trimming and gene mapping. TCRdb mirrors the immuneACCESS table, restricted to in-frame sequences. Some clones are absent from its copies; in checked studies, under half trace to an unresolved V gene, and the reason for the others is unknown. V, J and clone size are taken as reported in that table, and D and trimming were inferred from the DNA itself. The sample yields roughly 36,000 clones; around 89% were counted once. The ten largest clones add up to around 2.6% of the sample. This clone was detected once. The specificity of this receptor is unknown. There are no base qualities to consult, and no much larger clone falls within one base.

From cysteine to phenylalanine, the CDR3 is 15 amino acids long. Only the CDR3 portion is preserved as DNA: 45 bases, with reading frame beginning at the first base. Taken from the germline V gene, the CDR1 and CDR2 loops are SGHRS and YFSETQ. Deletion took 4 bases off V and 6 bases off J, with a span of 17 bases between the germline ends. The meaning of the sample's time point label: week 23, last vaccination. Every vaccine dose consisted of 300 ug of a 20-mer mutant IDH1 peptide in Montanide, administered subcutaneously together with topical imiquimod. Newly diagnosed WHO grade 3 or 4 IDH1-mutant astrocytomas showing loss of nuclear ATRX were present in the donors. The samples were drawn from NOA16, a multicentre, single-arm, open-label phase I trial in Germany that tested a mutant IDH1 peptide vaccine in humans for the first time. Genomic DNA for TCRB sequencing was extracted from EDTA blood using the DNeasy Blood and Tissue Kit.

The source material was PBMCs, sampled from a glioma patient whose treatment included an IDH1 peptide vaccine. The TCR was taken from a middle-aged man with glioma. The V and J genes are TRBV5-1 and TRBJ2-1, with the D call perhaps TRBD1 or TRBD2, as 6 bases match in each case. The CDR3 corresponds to CASSPGLRGLNEQFF. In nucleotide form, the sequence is TGCGCCAGCAGCCCGGGTCTCCGGGGGCTCAATGAGCAGTTCTTC. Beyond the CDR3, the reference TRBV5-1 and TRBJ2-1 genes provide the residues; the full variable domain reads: KAGVTQTPRYLIKTRGQQVTLSCSPISGHRSVSWYQQTPGQGLQFLFEYFSETQRNKGNFPGRFSGRQFSNSRSEMNVSTLELGDSALYLCASSPGLRGLNEQFFGPGTRLTVL.